This TCR beta chain stems from a study of cytomegalovirus exposure and HLA in healthy donors. General study points: Reports indicate that TCR beta sequences accurately predicted the HLA-A and HLA-B alleles of most subjects. V- and J-gene trimming in TCR beta was tied to a missense DCLRE1C variant by an analysis performed later. Investigators reported 164 TCR beta chains as tied to cytomegalovirus. An analysis done earlier found most TCR beta V segments productive about 87% or about 30% of the time.

This clone was found a few times. Its specificity is not known. The CDR3 is 15 residues long. Germline CDR1 is ENHRY and CDR2 is SYGVKD. With 2 bases clipped from V and 9 bases from J, the junction kept 6 bases outside the gene matches. It was with 60 Vbeta and 13 Jbeta primers that the PCR ran. Some clones are missing from TCRdb's copy, which holds only in-frame ones; the method was immunoSEQ multiplex PCR. This table holds 110,000 to 150,000 clones, roughly 78% found once. The clonotype originates from a female donor in good health and CMV-seronegative. The sequenced sample consisted of PBMCs. This chain links TRBV10-3 with TRBJ2-1, with 11 bases identical to TRBD2. The CDR3 protein is CAISERLAGGGEQFF. CDR3 bases: TGTGCCATCAGTGAGCGGTTAGCGGGAGGGGGTGAGCAGTTCTTC.